One and the same sample provided the 3 T cell receptor beta chains below, sequenced in a study of CD8+ T cells in alopecia areata. Treatment given: oral pan-JAK inhibitor, 5-10 mg twice daily. RNA, once extracted, was reverse transcribed into cDNA for use as the sequencing template. Sequenced by immunoSEQ multiplex PCR; TCRdb stores in-frame clones only, minus some. The profile shows approximately 200,000 clones, 45% to 75% of them singletons. The starting material was CD4+ T cells sorted from blood, obtained at week 4, from a patient treated with tofacitinib. The receptors originated from a human donor with alopecia areata.

The gene calls are TRBV2 and TRBJ1-6; D is unresolved. This CDR3 has 11 residues. Germline V gene lookup returns CDR1 SNHLY and CDR2 FYNNEI. Between the trimmed V and J ends, which lost 4 bases and 13 bases, there was a span of 8 bases. Here the CDR3 DNA reads TGTGCCAGCAGTGCGGCGCGGCCCCTCCACTTT. It yields the protein CASSAARPLHF.

CDR3 loop: CAWSGGLSNSPLHF. As DNA, the CDR3 is TGTGCCTGGTCAGGGGGTTTGAGTAATTCACCCCTCCACTTT. This sequence joins TRBV30 and TRBJ1-6; 7 positions agree with TRBD1. This CDR3 has 14 residues. V gave up 5 bases and J gave up 6 bases; unmatched junction bases: 7. Germline V gene lookup returns CDR1 GTSNPN and CDR2 SVGIG (reference sequence). Filled out from reference TRBV30 and TRBJ1-6, the complete variable domain reads SQTIHQWPATLVQPVGSPLSLECTVEGTSNPNLYWYRQAAGRGLQLLFYSVGIGQISSEVPQNLSASRPQDRQFILSSKKLLLSDSGFYLCAWSGGLSNSPLHFGNGTRLTVT.

The gene calls are TRBV15 and TRBJ1-5; D remains unclear. CDR1 LNHNV and CDR2 YYDKDF come from the germline V gene (reference sequence). The CDR3 sequence is 13 residues long. V lost 0 bases, J lost 5 bases, and 5 bases lay in between. The CDR3: CATSREAYQPQHF. CDR3 nucleotides: TGTGCCACCAGCAGAGAAGCGTATCAGCCCCAGCATTTT.